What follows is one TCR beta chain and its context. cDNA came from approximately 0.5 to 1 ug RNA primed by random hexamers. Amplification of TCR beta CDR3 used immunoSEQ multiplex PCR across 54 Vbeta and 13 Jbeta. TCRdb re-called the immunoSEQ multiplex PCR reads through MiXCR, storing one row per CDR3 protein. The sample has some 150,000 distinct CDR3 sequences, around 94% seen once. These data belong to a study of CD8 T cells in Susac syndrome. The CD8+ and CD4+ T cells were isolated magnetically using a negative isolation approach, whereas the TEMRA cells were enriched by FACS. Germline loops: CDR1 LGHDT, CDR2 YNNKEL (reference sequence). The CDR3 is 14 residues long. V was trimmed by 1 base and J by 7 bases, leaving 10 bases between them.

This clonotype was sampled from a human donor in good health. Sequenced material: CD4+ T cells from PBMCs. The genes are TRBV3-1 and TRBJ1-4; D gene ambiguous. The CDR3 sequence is CASSQVDRAEKLFF. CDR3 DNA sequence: TGTGCCAGCAGCCAAGTTGATCGGGCTGAAAAACTGTTTTTT.